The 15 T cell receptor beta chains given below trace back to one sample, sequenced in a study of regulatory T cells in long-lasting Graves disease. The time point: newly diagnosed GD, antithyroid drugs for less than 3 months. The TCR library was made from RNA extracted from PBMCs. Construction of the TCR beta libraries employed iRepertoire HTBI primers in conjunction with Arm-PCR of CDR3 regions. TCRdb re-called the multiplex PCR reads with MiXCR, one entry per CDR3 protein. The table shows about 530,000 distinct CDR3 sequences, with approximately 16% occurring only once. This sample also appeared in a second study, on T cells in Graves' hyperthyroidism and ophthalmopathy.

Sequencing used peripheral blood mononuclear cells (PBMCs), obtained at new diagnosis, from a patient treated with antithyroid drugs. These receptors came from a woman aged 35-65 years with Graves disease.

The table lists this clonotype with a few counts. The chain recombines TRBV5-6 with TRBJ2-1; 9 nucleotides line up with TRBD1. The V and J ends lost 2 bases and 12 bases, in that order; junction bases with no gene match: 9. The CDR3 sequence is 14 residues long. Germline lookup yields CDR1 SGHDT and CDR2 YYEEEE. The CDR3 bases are TGTGCCAGCAGCTTCGGGACAGGGATCCATGGGCAGTTCTTC. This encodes CASSFGTGIHGQFF.

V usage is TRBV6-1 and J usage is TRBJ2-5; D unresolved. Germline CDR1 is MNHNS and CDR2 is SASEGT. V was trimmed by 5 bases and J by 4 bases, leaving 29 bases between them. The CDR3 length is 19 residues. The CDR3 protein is CASSPGDFGSSQKGETQYF. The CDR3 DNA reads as TGTGCCAGCAGTCCAGGCGATTTTGGCAGCTCACAAAAGGGAGAGACCCAGTACTTC.

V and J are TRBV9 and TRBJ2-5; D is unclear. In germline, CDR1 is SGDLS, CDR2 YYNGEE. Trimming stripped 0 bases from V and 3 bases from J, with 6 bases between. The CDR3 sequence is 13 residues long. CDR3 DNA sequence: TGTGCCAGCAGCGTAGCTGGGAAAGAGACCCAGTACTTC. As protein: CASSVAGKETQYF.

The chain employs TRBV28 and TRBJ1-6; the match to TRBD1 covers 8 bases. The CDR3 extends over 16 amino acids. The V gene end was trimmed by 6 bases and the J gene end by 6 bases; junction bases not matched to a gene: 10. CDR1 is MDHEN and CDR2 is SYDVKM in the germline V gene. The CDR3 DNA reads TGTGCCAGCAGCCCTCGGACAGGGTCCCTTAATTCACCCCTCCACTTT. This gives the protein CASSPRTGSLNSPLHF.

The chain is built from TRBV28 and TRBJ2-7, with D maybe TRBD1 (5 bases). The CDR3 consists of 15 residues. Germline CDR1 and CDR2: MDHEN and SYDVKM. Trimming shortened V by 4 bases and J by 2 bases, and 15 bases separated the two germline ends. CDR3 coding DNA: TGTGCCAGCAGTTATATCCCAGGGCCCCCCTACGAGCAGTACTTC. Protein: CASSYIPGPPYEQYF.

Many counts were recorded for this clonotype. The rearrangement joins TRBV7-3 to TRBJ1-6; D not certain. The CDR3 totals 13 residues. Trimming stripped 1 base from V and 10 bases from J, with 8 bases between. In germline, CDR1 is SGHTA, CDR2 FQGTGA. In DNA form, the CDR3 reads TGTGCCAGCAGCTTAAAGGAACGATCACCCCTCCACTTT. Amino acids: CASSLKERSPLHF.

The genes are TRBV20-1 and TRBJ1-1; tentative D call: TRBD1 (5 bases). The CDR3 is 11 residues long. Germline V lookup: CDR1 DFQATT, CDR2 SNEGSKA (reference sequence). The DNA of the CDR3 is TGCGGTGGGGGGACGAACACTGAAGCTTTCTTT. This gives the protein CGGGTNTEAFF.

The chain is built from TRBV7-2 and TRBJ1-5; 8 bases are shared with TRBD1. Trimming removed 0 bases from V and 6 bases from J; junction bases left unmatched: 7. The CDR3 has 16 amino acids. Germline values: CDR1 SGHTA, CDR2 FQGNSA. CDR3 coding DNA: TGTGCCAGCAGCTTAGCTCCGACAGGGGTAGGTCAGCCCCAGCATTTT. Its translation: CASSLAPTGVGQPQHF.

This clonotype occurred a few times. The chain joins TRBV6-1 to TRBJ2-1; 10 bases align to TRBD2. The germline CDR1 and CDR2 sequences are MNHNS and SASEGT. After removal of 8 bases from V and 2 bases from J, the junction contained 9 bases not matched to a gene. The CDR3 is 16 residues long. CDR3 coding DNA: TGTGCCAGCGGCCGTAGCGGGGGGACAACCTACAATGAGCAGTTCTTC. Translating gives CASGRSGGTTYNEQFF.

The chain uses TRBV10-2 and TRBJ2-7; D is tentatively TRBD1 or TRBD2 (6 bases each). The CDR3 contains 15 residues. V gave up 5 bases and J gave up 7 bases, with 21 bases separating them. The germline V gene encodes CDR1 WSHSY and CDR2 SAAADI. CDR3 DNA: TGCGCCAGCAGTCCGCTTGAGGGGGGCTACAATGAGCAGTACTTC. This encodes CASSPLEGGYNEQYF.

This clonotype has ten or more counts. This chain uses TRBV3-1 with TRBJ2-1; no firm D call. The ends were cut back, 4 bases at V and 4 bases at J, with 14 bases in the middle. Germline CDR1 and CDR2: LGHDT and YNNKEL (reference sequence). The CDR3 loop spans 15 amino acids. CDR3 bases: TGTGCCAGCAGCCCATCGGAAATACAATACAATGAGCAGTTCTTC. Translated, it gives CASSPSEIQYNEQFF.

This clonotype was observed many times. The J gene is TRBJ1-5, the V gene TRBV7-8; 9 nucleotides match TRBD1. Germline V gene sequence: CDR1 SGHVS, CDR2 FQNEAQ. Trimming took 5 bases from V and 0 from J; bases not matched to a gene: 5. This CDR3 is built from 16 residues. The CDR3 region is CASSRDRVLSNQPQHF. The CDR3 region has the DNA TGTGCCAGCAGCCGGGACAGGGTTCTTAGCAATCAGCCCCAGCATTTT.

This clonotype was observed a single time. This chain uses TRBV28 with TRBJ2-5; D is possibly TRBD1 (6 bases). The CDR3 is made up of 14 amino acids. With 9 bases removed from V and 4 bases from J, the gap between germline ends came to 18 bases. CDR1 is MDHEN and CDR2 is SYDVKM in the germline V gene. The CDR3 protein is CARDRPGEGETQYF. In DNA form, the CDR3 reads TGTGCCAGGGACAGACCAGGGGAAGGAGAGACCCAGTACTTC.

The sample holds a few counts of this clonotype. CDR3 nucleotide sequence: TGCGCCAGCACCGTAGGACAGGGGAACTATGGCTACACCTTC. Translated: CASTVGQGNYGYTF. The chain carries TRBV4-1 and TRBJ1-2; 9 bases fit TRBD1. Germline V gives CDR1 MGHRA, CDR2 YSYEKL. V trimming: 7 bases; J trimming: 2 bases; junction bases outside the gene matches: 5. The CDR3 sequence is 14 residues long.

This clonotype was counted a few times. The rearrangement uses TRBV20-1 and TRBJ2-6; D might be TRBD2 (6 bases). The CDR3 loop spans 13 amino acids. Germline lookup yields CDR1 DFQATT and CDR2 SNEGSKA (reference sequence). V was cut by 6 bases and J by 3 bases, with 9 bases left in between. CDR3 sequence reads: CSARTIGANVLTF. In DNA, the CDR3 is TGCAGTGCCCGGACTATTGGGGCCAACGTCCTGACTTTC.